This T cell receptor beta chain was obtained from a study of identifying expanded T cells in peripheral blood. General study points: Across healthy donors, higher total template counts meant significantly greater approximately 2-week count variance. Over around two and four weeks, about 16 and 19 clones changed, versus approximately 1.1 between replicates.

During the collection period, no donor immune events like infections were recorded. In the case of this clone: Its antigen remains unidentified.

Germline CDR1 SNHLY, CDR2 FYNNEI. CDR3 length: 14 amino acids. V was cut by 7 bases and J by 2 bases, with 13 bases left in between. Some clones are missing from TCRdb's copy, which holds only in-frame ones; the method was immunoSEQ multiplex PCR. The data show 75,000 to 90,000 clones, about 90% seen once. The clonotype comes from a person aged 18 to 75 in good health. The gene calls are TRBV2 and TRBJ2-3; weak D call: TRBD1 (5 bases). Material: blood. Written as DNA, the CDR3 is TGTGCCAGCACTGGGGCCTCGCACACAGATACGCAGTATTTT. The encoded protein is CASTGASHTDTQYF.